Sequencing of this TCR beta chain was carried out in a study of OX40 agonist ivuxolimab in advanced cancers. Study-level background: Males comprised 70% to 85% of the group, whose mean age was approximately 60 years (range roughly 20 to 85). Prior therapy, whether anti-PD-1, anti-PD-L1 or anti-CTLA-4, was allowed, and roughly 41% had some. General study points: The CD4+ and CD8+ T cells in the blood had expanded clonally by week 6 at 0.1 to 3.0 mg/kg.

On this clone: Its antigen is not identified.

The sampling schedule covered blood at baseline, cycle 4 day 1, and cycle 7 day 1. Germline values: CDR1 LNHDA, CDR2 SQIVND (reference sequence). Trimming shortened V by 3 bases and J by 0 bases, and 9 bases separated the two germline ends. This CDR3 has 15 amino acids. Measured with immunoSEQ multiplex PCR; TCRdb has only the in-frame clones, and not every one. Altogether over 150,000 clones are present, approximately 94% being singletons, with the ten largest covering approximately 0.3%. The clonotype originates from an adult with an advanced solid tumor such as melanoma, head and neck, liver or kidney cancer. J is TRBJ2-1 and V is TRBV19, with D possibly TRBD2 on 5 matching bases. The sequencing used CD4+ or CD8+ T cells sorted from blood, collected in a trial of the OX40 agonist ivuxolimab. The CDR3 DNA sequence: TGTGCCAGTAGTATCCCCGGGGTCTCCTACAATGAGCAGTTCTTC. It is translated as CASSIPGVSYNEQFF.